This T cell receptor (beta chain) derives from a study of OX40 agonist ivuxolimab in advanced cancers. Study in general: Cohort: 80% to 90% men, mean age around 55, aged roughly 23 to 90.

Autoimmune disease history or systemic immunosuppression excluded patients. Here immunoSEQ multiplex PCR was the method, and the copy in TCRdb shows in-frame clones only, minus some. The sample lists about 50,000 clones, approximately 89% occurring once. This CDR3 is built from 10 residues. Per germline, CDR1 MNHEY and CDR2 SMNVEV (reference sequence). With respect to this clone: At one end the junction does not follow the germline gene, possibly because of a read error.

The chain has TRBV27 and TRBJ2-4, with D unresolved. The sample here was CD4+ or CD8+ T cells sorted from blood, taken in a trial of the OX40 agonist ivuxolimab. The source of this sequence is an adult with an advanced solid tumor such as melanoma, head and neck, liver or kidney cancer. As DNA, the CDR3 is TGTGCCAGCAGTGACGATCCCGGGTCCTTC. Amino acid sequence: CASSDDPGSF.